This record concerns one T cell receptor beta chain sequence. What this receptor recognizes is not known. Qualities for individual bases were not recorded, and no much larger clone is one base off. The protocol used for the library was the immunoSEQ multiplex PCR assay. TCRdb provides this immuneACCESS table in a form limited to in-frame rearrangements. Some clones are lacking; in checked studies, under half of them reflect an unresolved V gene, and why the rest are absent is not known. A total of around 100,000 clones appear in this sample, 90% of them only once. Of the sample, over 3% falls within the top ten clones. This sample is part of a study of control samples from healthy donors and cancer patients (dated by TCRdb to about 2020). Germline trimming: 2 bases from V, 7 bases from J; junction bases outside gene matches: 17. The CDR3 runs 19 residues from the cysteine to the phenylalanine. Only the CDR3 part of the read is kept: 57 bases, read in frame from the first base. The germline V gene (reference sequence) specifies SGHNT as CDR1 and YYREEE as CDR2.

Sequencing input: blood. Recombination joined TRBV5-4 with TRBJ2-1, with 11 junctional bases fitting TRBD2. This receptor was obtained from a woman in her late teens or twenties in good health. The CDR3 has the sequence CASSFSGKSSGGARNEQFF. The DNA is TGTGCCAGCAGCTTCTCGGGGAAGAGTAGCGGGGGGGCTCGGAATGAGCAGTTCTTC.